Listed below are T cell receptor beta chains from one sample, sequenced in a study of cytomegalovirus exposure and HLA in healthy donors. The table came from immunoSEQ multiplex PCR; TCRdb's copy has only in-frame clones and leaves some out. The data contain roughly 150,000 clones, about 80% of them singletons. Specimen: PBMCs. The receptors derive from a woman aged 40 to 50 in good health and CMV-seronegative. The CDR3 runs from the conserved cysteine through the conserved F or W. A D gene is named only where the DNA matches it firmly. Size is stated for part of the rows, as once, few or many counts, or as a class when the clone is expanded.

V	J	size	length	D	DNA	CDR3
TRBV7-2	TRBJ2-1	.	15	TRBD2	TGTGCCAGCACCTCCGGGACTAGCGGACTCAATGAGCAGTTCTTC	CASTSGTSGLNEQFF
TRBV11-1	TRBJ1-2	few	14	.	TGTGCCAGCAGCTTAGCGGGAGGCGGCTATGGCTACACCTTC	CASSLAGGGYGYTF
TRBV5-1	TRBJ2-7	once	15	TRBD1	TGCGCCAGCAGCTCAGGGGGCCTTCTCTCCTACGAGCAGTACTTC	CASSSGGLLSYEQYF
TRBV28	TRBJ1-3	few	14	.	TGTGCCACCCATACGGCGGGCTCTGGAAACACCATATATTTT	CATHTAGSGNTIYF
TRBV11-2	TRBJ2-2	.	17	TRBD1	TGTGCCAGCAGAAGGATACCGGGACAGGGGAACACCGGGGAGCTGTTTTTT	CASRRIPGQGNTGELFF
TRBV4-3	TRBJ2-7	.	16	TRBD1	TGCGCCAGCAGCCAGGGAACAGGGGAACAAACCTACGAGCAGTACTTC	CASSQGTGEQTYEQYF
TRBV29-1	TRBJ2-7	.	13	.	TGCAGCGTTGGGGGCGGTACCTACGACGAGCAGTACTTC	CSVGGGTYDEQYF
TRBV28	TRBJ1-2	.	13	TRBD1	TGTGCCACCGAGTCAGGGGGGTCCTATGGCTACACCTTC	CATESGGSYGYTF
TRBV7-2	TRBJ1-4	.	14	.	TGTGCCAGCAGCTTAGGGACAGCTAATGAAAAACTGTTTTTT	CASSLGTANEKLFF
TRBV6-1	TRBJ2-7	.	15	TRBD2	TGTGCCAGCCTTGCGGGGCGACGGGGAGGGTACGAGCAGTACTTC	CASLAGRRGGYEQYF
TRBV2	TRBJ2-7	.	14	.	TGTGCCAGCGGGGCGGCTTACAACAGCTACGAGCAGTACTTC	CASGAAYNSYEQYF
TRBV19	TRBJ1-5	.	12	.	TGTGCCAGTATCGGTAGCAATCAGCCCCAGCATTTT	CASIGSNQPQHF
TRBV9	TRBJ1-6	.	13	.	TGTGCCAGCAGCCCGGAGGGTAATTCACCCCTCCACTTT	CASSPEGNSPLHF
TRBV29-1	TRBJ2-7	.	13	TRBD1	TGCAGCGTGGGGACAGGGGGCCCCTACGAGCAGTACTTC	CSVGTGGPYEQYF
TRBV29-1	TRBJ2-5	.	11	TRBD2	TGCAGCGGAGGACTAGCCGAGACCCAGTACTTC	CSGGLAETQYF
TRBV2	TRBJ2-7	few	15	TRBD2	TGTGCCAGCAGTGTAGCGGGAGGGGGGGGCTACGAGCAGTACTTC	CASSVAGGGGYEQYF
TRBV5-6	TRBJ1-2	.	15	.	TGTGCCAGCAGCTTAGCCGGTTCCAGCGAGGGTGGCTACACCTTC	CASSLAGSSEGGYTF
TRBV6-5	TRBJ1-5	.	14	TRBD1	TGTGCCAGCAGCCTGGACAGGGCCCATCAGCCCCAGCATTTT	CASSLDRAHQPQHF
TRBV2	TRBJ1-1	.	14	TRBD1	TGTGCCAGCAGTGTGTCAGGGGGCAACACTGAAGCTTTCTTT	CASSVSGGNTEAFF
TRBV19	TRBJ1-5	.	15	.	TGTGCCAGTAGTATAGTTGTGGCAGGGAATCAGCCCCAGCATTTT	CASSIVVAGNQPQHF
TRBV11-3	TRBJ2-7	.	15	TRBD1	TGTGCCAGCAGCTTAAGAACAGGGGTGTCCTACGAGCAGTACTTC	CASSLRTGVSYEQYF
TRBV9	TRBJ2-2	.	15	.	TGTGCCAGCAGCGTAGCGGTCGGACTTACCGGGGAGCTGTTTTTT	CASSVAVGLTGELFF
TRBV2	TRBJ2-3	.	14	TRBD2	TGTGCCAGCACTAGCGGGAGGCTGCCAGATACGCAGTATTTT	CASTSGRLPDTQYF
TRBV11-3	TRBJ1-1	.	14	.	TGTGCCAGCAGCCCTAGGACAGCTAACACTGAAGCTTTCTTT	CASSPRTANTEAFF
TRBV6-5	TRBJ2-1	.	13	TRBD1	TGTGCCAGCAGTTACTCGACAGGGGGAGAGCAGTTCTTC	CASSYSTGGEQFF
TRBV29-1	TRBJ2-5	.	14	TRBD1	TGCAGCGCTCTCAGCCCGGGACAGGGAGAGACCCAGTACTTC	CSALSPGQGETQYF
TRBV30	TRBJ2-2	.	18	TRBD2	TGTGCCTGGAGTGTCCTAGCGGGGGGGCCGTGGGTCACCGGGGAGCTGTTTTTT	CAWSVLAGGPWVTGELFF
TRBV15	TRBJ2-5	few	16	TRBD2	TGTGCCACCAGCAGACGGTATCGAGCGGGGCAAGAGACCCAGTACTTC	CATSRRYRAGQETQYF
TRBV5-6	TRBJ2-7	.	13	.	TGTGCCAGCAGCCCCGGACAGCAATACGAGCAGTACTTC	CASSPGQQYEQYF
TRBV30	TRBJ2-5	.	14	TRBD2	TGTGCCTGGAGTCCTGGACTAGCGGAAGAGACCCAGTACTTC	CAWSPGLAEETQYF
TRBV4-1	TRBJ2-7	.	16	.	TGCGCCAGCAGCCGTCAGGGGACCCCGGGGTCCTACGAGCAGTACTTC	CASSRQGTPGSYEQYF
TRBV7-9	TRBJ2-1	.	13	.	TGTGCCAGCAGCTTTACCCAGTACAATGAGCAGTTCTTC	CASSFTQYNEQFF
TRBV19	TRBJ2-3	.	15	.	TGTGCCAGTAGTGGGGGACCGGGAGTAGGGGATACGCAGTATTTT	CASSGGPGVGDTQYF
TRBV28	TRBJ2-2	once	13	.	TGTGCCAGCACCCAGACCCGGGCCGGGGAGCTGTTTTTT	CASTQTRAGELFF
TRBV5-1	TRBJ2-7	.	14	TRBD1	TGCGCCAGCAGGTCCGGGACAGGGGTTTACGAGCAGTACTTC	CASRSGTGVYEQYF
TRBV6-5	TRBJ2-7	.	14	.	TGTGCCAGCAGTGCCGGGGGGCGTTCCTACGAGCAGTACTTC	CASSAGGRSYEQYF
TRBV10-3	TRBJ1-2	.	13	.	TGTGCCATCAGGTTCGATGAGGCCTATGGCTACACCTTC	CAIRFDEAYGYTF
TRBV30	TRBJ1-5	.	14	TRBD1	TGTGCCTGGAGTGTACGACAGGGCCATCAGCCCCAGCATTTT	CAWSVRQGHQPQHF
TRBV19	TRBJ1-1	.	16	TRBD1	TGTGCCAGTAGTTCAGGGACAGGGGCGCAGGACACTGAAGCTTTCTTT	CASSSGTGAQDTEAFF
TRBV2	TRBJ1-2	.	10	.	TGTGCCAGCACTAGGGGTGGCTACACCTTC	CASTRGGYTF
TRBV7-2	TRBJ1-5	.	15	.	TGTGCCAGCAGCTTGTGGCAGGGTCAGTATCAGCCCCAGCATTTT	CASSLWQGQYQPQHF
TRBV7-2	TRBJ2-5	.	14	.	TGTGCCAGCAGCTTAGGGCTGGATGGCAGGTGCCAGTACTTC	CASSLGLDGRCQYF
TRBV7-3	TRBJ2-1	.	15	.	TGTGCCAGCAGCTTAGGAGCGCCCCCCGGAGGTGAGCAGTTCTTC	CASSLGAPPGGEQFF
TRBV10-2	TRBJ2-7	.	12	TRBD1	TGCGCCACCGGGACAGGGGGTAGTGAGCAGTACTTC	CATGTGGSEQYF
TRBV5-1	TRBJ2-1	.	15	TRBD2	TGCGCCAGCAGCCCGGTCTTAGGGGAGGGCAATGAGCAGTTCTTC	CASSPVLGEGNEQFF
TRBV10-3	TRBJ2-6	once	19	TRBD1	TGTGCCATCAGACCCCCCCCGGGACAGGGATTCTCTGGGGCCAACGTCCTGACTTTC	CAIRPPPGQGFSGANVLTF
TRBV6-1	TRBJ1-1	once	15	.	TGTGCCAGCAGTCAATGGAGGTATTCGGACACTGAAGCTTTCTTT	CASSQWRYSDTEAFF
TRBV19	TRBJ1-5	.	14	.	TGTGCCAGTATGGCCTGGGCAGACAATCAGCCCCAGCATTTT	CASMAWADNQPQHF
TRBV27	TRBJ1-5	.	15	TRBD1	TGTGCCAGCAGTCCGGACAGGGCTAGCAATCAGCCCCAGCATTTT	CASSPDRASNQPQHF
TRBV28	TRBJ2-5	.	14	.	TGTGCCAGCAGTTTAAGTAGGAGGGGAGAGACCCAGTACTTC	CASSLSRRGETQYF
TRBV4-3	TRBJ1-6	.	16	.	TGCGCCAGCAGCCAAGCTGTAGGGGCCAATAATTCACCCCTCCACTTT	CASSQAVGANNSPLHF